The clone carrying this T cell receptor beta chain was seen a handful of times. These data belong to a study of T cell responses to AZD1222 COVID-19 vaccine. Assay used: immunoSEQ multiplex PCR; TCRdb lists only in-frame clones, some missing. Of hundreds of thousands of clones listed, 85% to 95% are singletons. The length of the CDR3 is 15 residues. V lost 4 bases and J 5 bases, leaving 17 bases between the germline ends. Germline-derived CDR1 and CDR2 are LNHDA and SQIVND (reference sequence). This receptor was taken from an adult in good health. The material sequenced was peripheral blood, taken on day 0 of MenACWY control vaccination. The rearrangement uses TRBV19 and TRBJ1-1; possibly TRBD1 for D (6 bases). CDR3 residues: CASSTPGGARTEAFF. CDR3 nucleotide sequence: TGTGCCAGTAGTACGCCGGGGGGGGCGCGGACTGAAGCTTTCTTT.